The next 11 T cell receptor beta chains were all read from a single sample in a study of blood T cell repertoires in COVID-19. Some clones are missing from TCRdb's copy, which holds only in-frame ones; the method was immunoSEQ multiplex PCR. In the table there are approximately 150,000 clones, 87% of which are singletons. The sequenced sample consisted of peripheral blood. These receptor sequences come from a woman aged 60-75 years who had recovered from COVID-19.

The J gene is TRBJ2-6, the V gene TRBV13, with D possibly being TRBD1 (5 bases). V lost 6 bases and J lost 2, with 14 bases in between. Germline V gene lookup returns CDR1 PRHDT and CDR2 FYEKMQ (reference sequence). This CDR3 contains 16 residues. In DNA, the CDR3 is TGTGCCAGCAGATTTACAGGAAAACCTGGGGCCAACGTCCTGACTTTC. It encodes CASRFTGKPGANVLTF.

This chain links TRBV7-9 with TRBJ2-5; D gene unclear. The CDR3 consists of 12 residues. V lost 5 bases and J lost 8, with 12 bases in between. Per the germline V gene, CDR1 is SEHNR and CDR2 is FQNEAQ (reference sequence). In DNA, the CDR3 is TGTGCCAGCAGCCCCCCCTCGACTACCCAGTACTTC. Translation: CASSPPSTTQYF.

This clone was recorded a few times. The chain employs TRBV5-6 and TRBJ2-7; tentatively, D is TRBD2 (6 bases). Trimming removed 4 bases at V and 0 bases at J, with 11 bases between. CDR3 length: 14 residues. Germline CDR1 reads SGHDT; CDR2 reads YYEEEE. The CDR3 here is CASSLSGFSYEQYF. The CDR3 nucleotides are TGTGCCAGCAGCCTGAGCGGGTTCTCCTACGAGCAGTACTTC. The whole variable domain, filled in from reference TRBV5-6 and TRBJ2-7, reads DAGVTQSPTHLIKTRGQQVTLRCSPKSGHDTVSWYQQALGQGPQFIFQYYEEEERQRGNFPDRFSGHQFPNYSSELNVNALLLGDSALYLCASSLSGFSYEQYFGPGTRLTVT.

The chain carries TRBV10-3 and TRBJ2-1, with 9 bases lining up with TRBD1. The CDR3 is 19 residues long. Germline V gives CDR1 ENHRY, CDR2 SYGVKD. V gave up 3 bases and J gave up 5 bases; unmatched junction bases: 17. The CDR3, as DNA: TGTGCCATCAGTGAAAGGGGTCCTATTGACAGGGGGGAAGACAATGAGCAGTTCTTC. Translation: CAISERGPIDRGEDNEQFF.

The CDR3 protein is CASSLGRNYGYTF. The CDR3 region has the DNA TGTGCCAGCAGCTTGGGCAGGAACTATGGCTACACCTTC. The chain employs TRBV5-4 and TRBJ1-2; D is unresolved. V was pared by 0 bases and J by 2 bases, with 5 bases between. This CDR3 is built from 13 residues. Germline V CDR1 and CDR2: SGHNT, YYREEE (reference sequence).

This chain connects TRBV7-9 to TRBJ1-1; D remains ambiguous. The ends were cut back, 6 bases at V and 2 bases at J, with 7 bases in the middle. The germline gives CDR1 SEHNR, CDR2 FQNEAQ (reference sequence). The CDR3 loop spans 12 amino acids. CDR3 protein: CASSSVNTEAFF. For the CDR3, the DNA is TGTGCCAGCAGTTCGGTTAACACTGAAGCTTTCTTT.

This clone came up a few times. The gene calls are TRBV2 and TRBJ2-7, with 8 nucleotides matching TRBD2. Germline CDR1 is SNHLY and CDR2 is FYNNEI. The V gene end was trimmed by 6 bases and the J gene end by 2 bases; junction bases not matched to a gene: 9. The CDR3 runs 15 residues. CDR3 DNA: TGTGCCAGCAGAGAAAGACTAGCGCCTACCTACGAGCAGTACTTC. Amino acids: CASRERLAPTYEQYF.

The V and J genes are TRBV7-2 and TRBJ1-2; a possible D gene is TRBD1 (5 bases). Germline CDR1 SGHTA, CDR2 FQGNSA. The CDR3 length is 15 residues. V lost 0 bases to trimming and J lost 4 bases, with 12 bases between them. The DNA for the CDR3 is TGTGCCAGCAGCTTAGCGCAGGGTAACTTCTATGGCTACACCTTC. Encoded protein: CASSLAQGNFYGYTF.

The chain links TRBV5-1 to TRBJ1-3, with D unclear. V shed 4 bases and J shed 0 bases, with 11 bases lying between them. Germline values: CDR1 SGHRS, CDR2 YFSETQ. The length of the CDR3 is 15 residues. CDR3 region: CASSETTNSGNTIYF. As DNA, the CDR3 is TGCGCCAGCAGCGAAACAACTAACTCTGGAAACACCATATATTTT.

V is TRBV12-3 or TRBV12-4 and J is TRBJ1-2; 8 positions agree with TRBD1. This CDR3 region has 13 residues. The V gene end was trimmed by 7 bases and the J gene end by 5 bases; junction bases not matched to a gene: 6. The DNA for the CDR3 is TGTGCCAGCACACCAGGGGGCTTGTATGGCTACACCTTC. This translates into CASTPGGLYGYTF.

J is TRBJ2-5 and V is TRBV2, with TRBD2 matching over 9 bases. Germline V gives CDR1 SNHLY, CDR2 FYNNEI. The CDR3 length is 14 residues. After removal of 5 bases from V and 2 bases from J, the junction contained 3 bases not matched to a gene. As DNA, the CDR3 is TGTGCCAGCAGTCGCGGGGGGGATCAAGAGACCCAGTACTTC. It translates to CASSRGGDQETQYF.